These 20 T cell receptor beta chains were all obtained from the same sample, sequenced in a study of kidney transplant recipient with SARS-CoV-2 infection (dated by TCRdb to 2020 to 2022). Sequenced using an Illumina MiSeq. Clones were called with MiXCR by TCRdb after fastp trimmed the public reads at Q25, and only in-frame beta chains were retained. Every distinct CDR3 protein forms one entry, paired with its most common genes and DNA. The sample table lists 200,000 to 300,000 distinct CDR3 sequences, more than 25% of them with a count of one. Less than 8.5% of the sample comes from the top ten. Explained via the paper, the time point label denotes: pre-pandemic baseline sample and day 111 after first positive SARS-CoV-2 test. The sequencing here drew on a blood sample, taken at baseline and between days 110 and 120 from a kidney transplant recipient. These receptors all stem from a male patient aged 30 to 40 who had COVID-19 and was a kidney transplant recipient. Following a transplant, some T cells may be graft donor cells, not patient cells.

Of note for this clonotype: A read error is possible here, since a much larger clone lies one base away. V usage is TRBV5-1 and J usage is TRBJ1-1, with D unclear. The V end was cut by 0 bases, the J end by 0 bases, with 15 bases between. The germline V gene has CDR1 SGHRS and CDR2 YFSETQ. The CDR3 extends over 17 amino acids. The DNA for the CDR3 is TGCGCCAGCAGCTTGGATGCCGGACCGGGGATGAACACTGAAGCTTTCTTT. Amino acid sequence: CASSLDAGPGMNTEAFF.

A word on this clonotype: A read error may explain this, as a much larger clone is one base away. The chain employs TRBV20-1 and TRBJ1-1; 7 bases match TRBD1. The germline gives CDR1 DFQATT, CDR2 SNEGSKA (reference sequence). CDR3 size: 14 residues. The V gene end was trimmed by 5 bases and the J gene end by 10 bases; junction bases not matched to a gene: 16. The CDR3 sequence: CSAPRPGQKAGAFF. In DNA, the CDR3 is TGCAGTGCTCCTCGTCCGGGACAGAAAGCTGGAGCTTTCTTT.

In this sample, this clonotype turned up many times. This chain connects TRBV9 to TRBJ1-2; D unclear. The CDR3 is 16 amino acids. Per germline, CDR1 SGDLS and CDR2 YYNGEE. The ends were cut back, 7 bases at V and 4 bases at J, with 23 bases in the middle. CDR3 DNA: TGTGCCAGCGAACGGGCGTACTCAAGAAAGACCTATGGCTACACCTTC. This gives the protein CASERAYSRKTYGYTF.

As to this clonotype: This clone may be a read error of a much larger clone one base away. V usage is TRBV6-6 and J usage is TRBJ1-2; TRBD1 is a possible D gene (5 bases). With 5 bases removed from V and 4 bases from J, the gap between germline ends came to 23 bases. In germline, CDR1 is MNHNY, CDR2 SVGAGI (reference sequence). The CDR3 consists of 17 residues. DNA of the CDR3: TGTGCCAGCAGTAGGTTTCTAGGTGGGGGAAAGACCTATGGCTACACCTTC. Its translation: CASSRFLGGGKTYGYTF.

About this clonotype itself: This may be a read error, as it is one base from a much larger clone. This sequence joins TRBV28 and TRBJ1-2; possible D gene TRBD1, 6 bases. In germline, CDR1 is MDHEN, CDR2 SYDVKM. The CDR3 sequence is 13 residues long. For the CDR3, the DNA is TGTGCCAGCAGTTTCCAGGGGTACTATGGCCACACCTTC. It is translated as CASSFQGYYGHTF.

This clonotype was recorded a few times. The chain carries TRBV7-2 and TRBJ2-5, with D perhaps TRBD2 (6 bases). This CDR3 spans 16 amino acids. V lost 5 bases and J lost 5, with 21 bases in between. CDR1 SGHTA and CDR2 FQGNSA come from the germline V gene. The CDR3: CASSPSVTGVRETQYF. In DNA form, the CDR3 reads TGTGCCAGCAGCCCTTCCGTCACGGGGGTGAGGGAGACCCAGTACTTC.

This clonotype appeared many times. The chain carries TRBV5-6 and TRBJ1-2; D remains unclear. The CDR3 spans 16 residues. Between the trimmed V and J ends, which lost 7 bases and 4 bases, there was a span of 23 bases. Germline values: CDR1 SGHDT, CDR2 YYEEEE. CDR3 DNA sequence: TGTGCCAGCGATACGCACAATAGTCGAAAGACCTATGGCTACACCTTC. Protein: CASDTHNSRKTYGYTF.

This clonotype was recorded once. Being one base from a much bigger clone, this may be a read error. The gene calls are TRBV8-2 and TRBJ2-6. TRBV8-2 is listed as a pseudogene. The CDR3 runs 17 residues. CDR3 sequence (DNA): TGTGGCAGGTGCCGAAGGATAACACAATGTCGGGCCAACGTCCTGACTTTC. Protein: CGRCRRITQCRANVLTF.

The V gene is TRBV6-4, the J gene TRBJ2-3; 10 bases align to TRBD2. The V gene's germline CDR1 is MRHNA and CDR2 SNTAGT. This CDR3 has 15 amino acids. Trimming cost V 3 bases and J 2 bases; bases outside gene matches: 2. CDR3 residues: CASSELAGHTDTQYF. In nucleotides, the CDR3 is TGTGCCAGCAGTGAACTAGCGGGACACACAGATACGCAGTATTTT.

Points on this clonotype: A much larger clone differs by one base, so this may be a read error. The chain employs TRBV6-5 and TRBJ1-2; D is undetermined. Germline CDR1 and CDR2: MNHEY and SVGAGI. The CDR3 contains 13 residues. The CDR3: CAGSYRVPYGYTF. The CDR3, as DNA: TGTGCCGGCAGTTATAGGGTTCCCTATGGCTACACCTTC.

This clonotype was counted at least ten times. The chain uses TRBV7-9 and TRBJ2-7; D is unresolved. Per germline, CDR1 SEHNR and CDR2 FQNEAQ (reference sequence). The V gene lost 5 bases and the J gene lost 0 bases, with 14 bases spanning the gap. The CDR3 has 15 residues. The CDR3 spells CASSPGGISSYEQYF. In DNA form, the CDR3 reads TGTGCCAGCAGCCCCGGCGGTATTAGCTCCTACGAGCAGTACTTC.

This clonotype was seen ten or more times. The chain couples TRBV28 to TRBJ1-2; the D gene is possibly TRBD1 (6 bases). CDR3 size: 14 residues. CDR1 is MDHEN and CDR2 is SYDVKM in the germline V gene. Trimming removed 7 bases at V and 0 bases at J, with 12 bases between. DNA of the CDR3: TGTGCCAGCAACCCAGGGACATCTAACTATGGCTACACCTTC. Its protein product is CASNPGTSNYGYTF.

This clonotype was observed at least ten times. The chain is built from TRBV27 and TRBJ1-1, with 7 bases fitting TRBD1. CDR1 and CDR2 (germline): MNHEY, SMNVEV (reference sequence). CDR3 length equals 13 residues. The V gene end was trimmed by 8 bases and the J gene end by 4 bases; junction bases not matched to a gene: 7. The DNA of the CDR3 is TGTGCCAGCGGGTACGACAGGGTCACTGAAGCTTTCTTT. It specifies CASGYDRVTEAFF.

Sample share makes this clonotype medium-sized (0.01 to 0.1%). The CDR3 is CASSQSDSTSYGYTF. The CDR3 nucleotides read TGCGCCAGCAGCCAATCGGACAGCACGTCCTATGGCTACACCTTC. This chain links TRBV4-3 with TRBJ1-2, with D maybe TRBD1 (6 bases). This CDR3 has 15 amino acids. Germline loops: CDR1 LGHNA, CDR2 YSLEER. V was trimmed by 2 bases and J by 4 bases, leaving 14 bases between them.

A remark on this clonotype: One end of the junction does not line up with germline, which may come from a read error. The chain has TRBV28 and TRBJ1-4, with a possible D match to TRBD1 (6 bases). Germline CDR1 and CDR2: MDHEN and SYDVKM. The CDR3 runs to 13 residues. This chain's CDR3 is CTSRGSTNEKLFF. The CDR3 DNA reads as TGTACCAGCAGGGGTAGCACTAATGAAAAACTGTTTTTT.

This clonotype showed up many times. The rearrangement joins TRBV8-2 to TRBJ1-2. TRBV8-2 is flagged as a pseudogene. The CDR3 is made up of 16 amino acids. The CDR3 DNA reads TGTGGCAGTTCACCCAATGATAGCCGAAAGACCTATGGCTACACCTTC. Residues: CGSSPNDSRKTYGYTF.

This clonotype was detected many times. The chain has TRBV3-1 and TRBJ1-2; D uncertain. The germline V gene has CDR1 LGHDT and CDR2 YNNKEL (reference sequence). Trimming removed 3 bases at V and 4 bases at J, with 21 bases between. The CDR3 extends over 17 amino acids. CDR3: CASSQGYTLRKTYGYTF. CDR3 sequence (DNA): TGTGCCAGCAGCCAGGGATACACCCTTCGAAAGACCTATGGCTACACCTTC. Full variable domain (rest looked up from reference TRBV3-1 and TRBJ1-2): DTAVSQTPKYLVTQMGNDKSIKCEQNLGHDTMYWYKQDSKKFLKIMFSYNNKELIINETVPNRFSPKSPDKAHLNLHINSLELGDSAVYFCASSQGYTLRKTYGYTFGSGTRLTVV.

By share of the sample, this clonotype is medium-sized. V gene TRBV28 combines with J gene TRBJ2-3, with D perhaps TRBD2 (5 bases). The J call is doubtful: the DNA matches TRBJ2-7 better. The length of the CDR3 is 15 residues. CDR1 is MDHEN and CDR2 is SYDVKM in the germline V gene. In DNA, the CDR3 is TGTGCCAGCAGCCCCAAGCGGATATCCCCCTACGAGCAGTACTTC. As protein: CASSPKRISPYEQYF.

Remarks on this clonotype: This may arise from a read error, as a much more abundant clone is one base away. This chain joins TRBV6-5 and TRBJ2-1; the D gene is possibly TRBD2 (6 bases). V was cut by 5 bases and J by 4 bases, with 21 bases left in between. The CDR3 is 17 residues long. Germline V gene data show CDR1 as MNHEY and CDR2 as SVGAGI. CDR3 in amino acids: CASSETAAGSGYNEQFF. In DNA form, the CDR3 reads TGTGCCAGCAGTGAAACGGCGGCCGGGAGCGGGTACAATGAGCAGTTCTTC.

This clonotype showed up many times. The chain couples TRBV19 to TRBJ2-6; 7 bases match TRBD1. Germline values: CDR1 LNHDA, CDR2 SQIVND (reference sequence). The CDR3 is 16 residues long. J was trimmed by 2 bases and V by 5 bases; bases with no gene match: 6. The CDR3 protein is CASSPRTGAGANVLTF. CDR3 bases: TGTGCCAGTAGTCCCAGGACAGGTGCTGGGGCCAACGTCCTGACTTTC.